Listed here are 28 T cell receptor beta chains from one sample, sequenced in a study of T cell repertoires in cytomegalovirus infection. TCRdb ran MiXCR on the reads and lists one entry per CDR3 protein. The sample lists some 590,000 distinct CDR3 sequences; around two fifths were seen once. No antigens are known for them. Sequencing was performed on cultured PBMCs, taken from culture after CMV antigen stimulation. These TCRs come from a human donor in good health (CMV status not recorded). Some clones in this sample may be carry-over from other donors' samples.

The V gene is TRBV7-2, the J gene TRBJ2-3; 14 bases align to TRBD2. The germline V gene encodes CDR1 SGHTA and CDR2 FQGNSA. The CDR3 is made up of 18 amino acids. The ends lost 1 base at V and 5 bases at J; junction bases unmatched: 8. Written as DNA, the CDR3 is TGTGCCAGCAGCTTAGGTCCGGGACTAGCGGGAGTTCTAGATACGCAGTATTTT. Translating gives CASSLGPGLAGVLDTQYF.

This clonotype has more than one count but fewer than ten. The chain links TRBV7-9 to TRBJ2-3; D may be TRBD1 or TRBD2 (5 bases each). V was clipped by 5 bases and J by 6 bases, with 24 bases between them. There are 17 residues in the CDR3. Germline V gene lookup returns CDR1 SEHNR and CDR2 FQNEAQ (reference sequence). CDR3 amino acids: CASSPNLQPGHRDTQYF. The CDR3 nucleotides read TGTGCCAGCAGCCCCAATTTGCAACCGGGGCATCGGGATACGCAGTATTTT.

This clonotype was detected only a few times. The rearrangement links TRBV7-6 to TRBJ2-1, with 7 bases fitting TRBD2. Germline-derived CDR1 and CDR2 are SGHVS and FNYEAQ. The CDR3 extends over 17 amino acids. V was clipped by 2 bases and J by 8 bases; unmatched bases: 15. CDR3 nucleotide sequence: TGTGCCAGCAGCTTAAGAATTTCCCAGCGGGGTGGCTATGAGCAGTTCTTC. Translation gives CASSLRISQRGGYEQFF. The whole variable domain, remainder taken from reference TRBV7-6 and TRBJ2-1, is GAGVSQSPRYKVTKRGQDVALRCDPISGHVSLYWYRQALGQGPEFLTYFNYEAQQDKSGLPNDRFSAERPEGSISTLTIQRTEQRDSAMYRCASSLRISQRGGYEQFFGPGTRLTVL.

The rearrangement links TRBV7-2 to TRBJ2-3; 11 bases are shared with TRBD2. This CDR3 contains 15 residues. V trimming: 4 bases; J trimming: 5 bases; junction bases outside the gene matches: 5. Germline-derived CDR1 and CDR2 are SGHTA and FQGNSA. The CDR3 bases are TGTGCCAGCAGCTCACTAGCGGGAGCGCGAGATACGCAGTATTTT. Amino acid sequence: CASSSLAGARDTQYF.

This clonotype was seen repeatedly, ten times or more. V gene TRBV7-4 combines with J gene TRBJ1-5; D remains ambiguous. V gave up 3 bases and J gave up 9 bases, with 15 bases separating them. This CDR3 is 14 amino acids long. Germline-derived CDR1 and CDR2 are SGHVT and SQSDAQ. CDR3 sequence reads: CASSLDRPKMPQHF. The CDR3 nucleotides read TGTGCCAGCAGCTTGGATAGACCGAAGATGCCCCAGCATTTT. The variable domain in full, completed from reference TRBV7-4 and TRBJ1-5, reads GAGVSQSPRYKVAKRGRDVALRCDSISGHVTLYWYRQTLGQGSEVLTYSQSDAQRDKSGRPSGRFSAERPERSVSTLKIQRTEQGDSAVYLCASSLDRPKMPQHFGDGTRLSIL.

This clonotype occurred a few times. The rearrangement uses TRBV4-3 and TRBJ2-7, with a weak D call TRBD1 (5 bases). The CDR3 length is 15 residues. Trimming removed 8 bases at V and 0 bases at J, with 17 bases between. The V gene's germline CDR1 is LGHNA and CDR2 YSLEER. CDR3 bases: TGCGCCAGCCAAGCCTCTTTAGACAGCTCCTACGAGCAGTACTTC. Encoded protein: CASQASLDSSYEQYF.

J is TRBJ2-4 and V is TRBV28; D may be TRBD1 (6 bases). CDR1 MDHEN and CDR2 SYDVKM come from the germline V gene. The V end lost 6 bases, the J end lost 7 bases, and 13 bases lay between the germline ends. CDR3 length: 13 amino acids. In DNA form, the CDR3 reads TGTGCCAGCAGCCGTGGACAGTGGAACATTCAGTACTTC. This sequence encodes CASSRGQWNIQYF.

The rearrangement links TRBV7-4 to TRBJ2-7; TRBD2 aligns across 10 bases. This CDR3 has 18 amino acids. Germline V lookup: CDR1 SGHVT, CDR2 SQSDAQ. With V trimmed by 1 base and J by 1 base, 10 bases remained unmatched. Here the CDR3 reads CASSLGMVSSGGSYEQYF. The CDR3 nucleotides are TGTGCCAGCAGCTTAGGGATGGTTTCTAGCGGGGGTTCCTACGAGCAGTACTTC.

The V call is TRBV7-2, the J call TRBJ2-3; D is ambiguous. The CDR3 is 14 residues long. The V gene lost 3 bases and the J gene lost 2 bases, with 9 bases spanning the gap. Germline V gene sequence: CDR1 SGHTA, CDR2 FQGNSA. The CDR3 nucleotides read TGTGCCAGCAGCTTCGGCCAGACCACAGATACGCAGTATTTT. This encodes CASSFGQTTDTQYF.

This chain connects TRBV7-6 to TRBJ2-7, with D possibly matching TRBD2 (6 bases). CDR3 size: 14 residues. V lost 5 bases, J lost 3 bases, and 14 bases lay in between. Germline V gene data show CDR1 as SGHVS and CDR2 as FNYEAQ. This CDR3 reads CASSTWTTDYEQYF. For the CDR3, the DNA is TGTGCCAGCAGCACCTGGACTACAGACTACGAGCAGTACTTC.

The CDR3 DNA reads as TGCAGTGCGGAGGGGAGGGGCACAGATACGCAGTATTTT. Amino acids: CSAEGRGTDTQYF. This chain joins TRBV20-1 and TRBJ2-3, with 7 bases matching TRBD2. Germline V gene data show CDR1 as DFQATT and CDR2 as SNEGSKA (reference sequence). The trim removed 6 bases at V and 1 base at J, leaving 4 bases unmatched. The CDR3 is made up of 13 amino acids.

This clonotype was detected ten times or more. The V gene is TRBV4-1, the J gene TRBJ1-2, with D hard to call. CDR1 MGHRA and CDR2 YSYEKL come from the germline V gene. This CDR3 is 13 amino acids long. Trimming cost V 3 bases and J 3 bases, with 8 bases left between them. The DNA for the CDR3 is TGCGCCAGCAGCCAGGCTGGGGACTATGGCTACACCTTC. Amino acids: CASSQAGDYGYTF.

This rearrangement joins TRBV19 to TRBJ2-5; D call uncertain. The CDR3 is made up of 13 amino acids. Trimming removed 2 bases at V and 2 bases at J, with 6 bases between. CDR1 LNHDA and CDR2 SQIVND come from the germline V gene (reference sequence). CDR3 coding DNA: TGTGCCAGTAGTATAACCAAACAAGAGACCCAGTACTTC. It codes for CASSITKQETQYF.

This chain links TRBV27 with TRBJ1-3; tentatively, D is TRBD1 (6 bases). Germline assignment: CDR1 MNHEY and CDR2 SMNVEV (reference sequence). V was clipped by 8 bases and J by 4 bases, with 21 bases between them. The CDR3 sequence is 16 residues long. Here the CDR3 reads CASLIRGGRGGNTIYF. For the CDR3, the DNA is TGTGCCAGCCTAATTCGGGGGGGCCGAGGAGGAAACACCATATATTTT.

In its sample, this clonotype was seen once. This chain connects TRBV5-6 to TRBJ1-3; the D is unclear. This CDR3 has 12 residues. Germline V lookup: CDR1 SGHDT, CDR2 YYEEEE. Deletions cut 4 bases from V and 5 bases from J, with 7 bases between. The CDR3 region is CASSRNRNTIYF. Written as DNA, the CDR3 is TGTGCCAGCAGCCGAAACAGAAACACCATATATTTT. The entire variable domain, with the rest obtained from reference TRBV5-6 and TRBJ1-3, is as follows: DAGVTQSPTHLIKTRGQQVTLRCSPKSGHDTVSWYQQALGQGPQFIFQYYEEEERQRGNFPDRFSGHQFPNYSSELNVNALLLGDSALYLCASSRNRNTIYFGEGSWLTVV.

This rearrangement joins TRBV11-2 to TRBJ2-1, with D uncertain. This CDR3 is built from 14 residues. Deletions cut 1 base from V and 7 bases from J, with 11 bases between. CDR1 and CDR2 (germline): SGHAT, FQNNGV. The CDR3 loop is CASSLGSSLNEQFF. The DNA for the CDR3 is TGTGCCAGCAGCTTAGGGTCGTCCTTGAATGAGCAGTTCTTC.

This clonotype was detected only once. At one of its ends the junction is not consistent with the germline gene, which may arise from a read error. This chain uses TRBV20-1 with TRBJ1-4; D is possibly TRBD1 (5 bases). The length of the CDR3 is 14 residues. Germline CDR1 DFQATT, CDR2 SNEGSKA (reference sequence). This CDR3 is CSARKGRANEKLFF. Written as DNA, the CDR3 is TGCAGTGCTAGGAAGGGACGGGCTAACGAAAAACTGTTTTTT.

This clonotype was recorded a few times. The gene calls are TRBV7-2 and TRBJ2-3; TRBD2 aligns across 14 bases. V shed 5 bases, J shed 0 bases, and the junction held 10 bases outside the gene matches. This CDR3 comprises 19 residues. The germline V gene encodes CDR1 SGHTA and CDR2 FQGNSA. Here the CDR3 reads CASSPGLAGGFYSTDTQYF. DNA of the CDR3: TGTGCCAGCAGCCCTGGACTAGCGGGGGGATTTTATAGCACAGATACGCAGTATTTT.

The chain has TRBV10-3 and TRBJ1-1; no definite D call. V was cut by 2 bases and J by 8 bases, with 6 bases left in between. The germline V gene encodes CDR1 ENHRY and CDR2 SYGVKD. The CDR3 sequence is 11 residues long. This CDR3 reads CAISEGREAFF. The CDR3, as DNA: TGTGCCATCAGTGAGGGCAGGGAAGCTTTCTTT.

This chain connects TRBV7-8 to TRBJ1-6; D might be TRBD1 (5 bases). CDR3 length equals 17 residues. The germline CDR1 and CDR2 sequences are SGHVS and FQNEAQ. The germline V and J ends were trimmed by 5 bases and 3 bases, with 17 bases remaining between them. The CDR3 nucleotides read TGTGCCAGCAGCGGGGGAATTAAGGCGGGCTATAATTCACCCCTCCACTTT. This codes for CASSGGIKAGYNSPLHF.

V usage is TRBV20-1 and J usage is TRBJ1-5, with 7 bases aligning to TRBD1. Per the germline V gene, CDR1 is DFQATT and CDR2 is SNEGSKA (reference sequence). V lost 5 bases to trimming and J lost 0 bases; unmatched junction nucleotides: 13. The CDR3 length is 17 residues. CDR3 in DNA: TGCAGTGCTGCCGGGACAGAGACTTGGTATAGCAATCAGCCCCAGCATTTT. Translated, it gives CSAAGTETWYSNQPQHF.

This chain joins TRBV3-1 and TRBJ2-2; D may be TRBD1 (5 bases). V lost 3 bases, J lost 6 bases, and 14 bases lay in between. Germline CDR1 reads LGHDT; CDR2 reads YNNKEL (reference sequence). This CDR3 spans 15 amino acids. The CDR3 loop reads CASSHWGRFPGELFF. CDR3 bases: TGTGCCAGCAGCCATTGGGGCCGTTTCCCCGGGGAGCTGTTTTTT.

This chain joins TRBV6-1 and TRBJ2-5, with D possibly matching TRBD1 (5 bases). This CDR3 is 13 amino acids long. Per the germline V gene, CDR1 is MNHNS and CDR2 is SASEGT. Trimming took off 6 bases at V and 4 bases at J, with 12 bases between the two ends. This CDR3 reads CASSPGITETQYF. Here the CDR3 DNA reads TGTGCCAGCAGCCCAGGGATCACAGAGACCCAGTACTTC.

The V and J genes are TRBV19 and TRBJ1-6; no firm D call. This CDR3 has 14 amino acids. CDR1 is LNHDA and CDR2 is SQIVND in the germline V gene (reference sequence). Trimming removed 6 bases at V and 5 bases at J, with 11 bases between. In nucleotides, the CDR3 is TGTGCCAGTAGCCGAAACGGGAATAATTCACCCCTCCACTTT. Translated, it gives CASSRNGNNSPLHF.

This clonotype was observed a single time. This chain joins TRBV6-1 and TRBJ1-2, with D possibly matching TRBD1 (5 bases). Germline V gene data show CDR1 as MNHNS and CDR2 as SASEGT. This CDR3 spans 13 amino acids. V was pared by 7 bases and J by 4 bases, with 13 bases between. CDR3 sequence reads: CASTEGGAYGYTF. The CDR3 DNA follows: TGTGCCAGCACTGAGGGAGGGGCCTATGGCTACACCTTC.

This clonotype was counted at least ten times. V and J are TRBV7-8 and TRBJ2-2, with 14 bases lining up with TRBD2. Trimming at V came to 5 bases and at J to 7 bases, leaving 15 bases not matched to a gene. This CDR3 region has 19 residues. The germline V gene encodes CDR1 SGHVS and CDR2 FQNEAQ. This CDR3 reads CASSPDATSGRASVGELFF. The CDR3 nucleotides are TGTGCCAGCAGCCCTGATGCGACTAGCGGGAGGGCCTCTGTCGGGGAGCTGTTTTTT.

This clonotype came up once. The gene calls are TRBV5-1 and TRBJ1-1, with TRBD1 as a possible D gene (6 bases). Trimming left V 4 bases short and J 0 bases short, with 13 bases between. The CDR3 runs to 15 residues. Germline CDR1 reads SGHRS; CDR2 reads YFSETQ. This chain's CDR3 is CASSTQGWMNTEAFF. The CDR3 nucleotides read TGCGCCAGCAGCACACAGGGTTGGATGAACACTGAAGCTTTCTTT. Using reference TRBV5-1 and TRBJ1-1 for the parts outside the CDR3, the full variable domain is KAGVTQTPRYLIKTRGQQVTLSCSPISGHRSVSWYQQTPGQGLQFLFEYFSETQRNKGNFPGRFSGRQFSNSRSEMNVSTLELGDSALYLCASSTQGWMNTEAFFGQGTRLTVV.

This chain connects TRBV7-6 to TRBJ2-3; D is unresolved. The CDR3 runs to 15 residues. Looked up from germline, CDR1 is SGHVS and CDR2 is FNYEAQ. Trimming left V 2 bases short and J 5 bases short, with 14 bases between. CDR3 coding DNA: TGTGCCAGCAGCTTAAATCTAGGGTTTAGAGATACGCAGTATTTT. Translated: CASSLNLGFRDTQYF.